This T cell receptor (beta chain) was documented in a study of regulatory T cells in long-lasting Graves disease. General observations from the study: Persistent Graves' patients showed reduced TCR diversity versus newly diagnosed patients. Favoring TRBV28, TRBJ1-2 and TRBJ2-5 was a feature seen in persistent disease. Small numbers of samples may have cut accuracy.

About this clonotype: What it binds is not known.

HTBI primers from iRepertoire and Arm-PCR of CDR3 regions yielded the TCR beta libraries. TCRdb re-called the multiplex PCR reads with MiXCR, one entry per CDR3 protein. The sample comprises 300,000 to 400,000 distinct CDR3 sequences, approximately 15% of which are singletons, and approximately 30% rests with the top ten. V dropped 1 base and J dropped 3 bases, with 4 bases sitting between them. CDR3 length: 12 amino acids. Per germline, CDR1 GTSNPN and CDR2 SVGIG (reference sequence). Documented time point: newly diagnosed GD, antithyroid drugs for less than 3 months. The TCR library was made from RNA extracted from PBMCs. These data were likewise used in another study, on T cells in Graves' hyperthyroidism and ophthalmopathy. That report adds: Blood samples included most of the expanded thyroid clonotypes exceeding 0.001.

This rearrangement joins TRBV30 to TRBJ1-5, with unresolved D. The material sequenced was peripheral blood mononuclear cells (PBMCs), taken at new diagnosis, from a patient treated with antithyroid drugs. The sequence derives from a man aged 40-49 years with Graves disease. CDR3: CAWSGPNQPQHF. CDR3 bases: TGTGCCTGGAGTGGTCCCAATCAGCCCCAGCATTTT.